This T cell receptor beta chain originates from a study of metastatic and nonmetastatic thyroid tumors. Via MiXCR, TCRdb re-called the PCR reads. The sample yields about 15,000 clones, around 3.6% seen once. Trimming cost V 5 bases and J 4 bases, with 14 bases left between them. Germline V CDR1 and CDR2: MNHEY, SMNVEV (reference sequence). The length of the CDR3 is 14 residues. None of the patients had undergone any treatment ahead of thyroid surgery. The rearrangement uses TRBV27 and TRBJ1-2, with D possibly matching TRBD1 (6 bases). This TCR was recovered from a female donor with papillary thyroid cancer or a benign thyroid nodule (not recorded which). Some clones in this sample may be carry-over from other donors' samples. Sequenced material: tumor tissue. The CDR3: CASSAHRDGYGYTF. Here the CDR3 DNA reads TGTGCCAGCAGTGCACACAGGGATGGCTATGGCTACACCTTC.